The subject of this entry is one T cell receptor beta chain. Its antigen is currently unknown. The table came from immunoSEQ multiplex PCR; TCRdb's copy has only in-frame clones and leaves some out. The data show a few thousand clones, with 55% to 75% seen just once and approximately 37% held by the top ten. Indicated time point: 20-29 weeks after completion of therapy. The sample originates from a study of T cell therapy after organ transplantation. Germline V gene sequence: CDR1 MGHDK, CDR2 SYGVNS. J gave up 7 bases and V 1 base, and 14 bases lay outside the gene matches. The CDR3 consists of 17 residues.

The sample in question was CD8+ T cells from blood, obtained after autologous CMV-specific T cell therapy. This chain links TRBV25-1 with TRBJ2-7; 9 nucleotides agree with TRBD1. The clonotype was recovered from a human patient who had received a solid organ transplant and had CMV disease. Some T cells could come from the graft donor. The CDR3 sequence: CASSELVAGQGMGEQYF. CDR3 coding DNA: TGTGCCAGCAGTGAATTGGTGGCAGGACAGGGGATGGGGGAGCAGTACTTC.